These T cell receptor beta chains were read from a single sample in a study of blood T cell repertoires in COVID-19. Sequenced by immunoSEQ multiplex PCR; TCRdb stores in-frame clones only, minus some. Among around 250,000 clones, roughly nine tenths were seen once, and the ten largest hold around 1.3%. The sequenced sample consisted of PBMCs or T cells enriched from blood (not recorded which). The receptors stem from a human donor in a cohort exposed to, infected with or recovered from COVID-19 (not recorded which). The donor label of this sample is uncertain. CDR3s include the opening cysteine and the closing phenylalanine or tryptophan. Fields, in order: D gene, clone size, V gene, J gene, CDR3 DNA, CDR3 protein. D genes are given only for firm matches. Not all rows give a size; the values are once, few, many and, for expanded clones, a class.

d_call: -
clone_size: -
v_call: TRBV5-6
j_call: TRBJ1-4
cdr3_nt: TGTGCCAGCAGCTCGCACCCGACTGTCCGAAATGAAAAACTGTTTTTT
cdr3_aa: CASSSHPTVRNEKLFF

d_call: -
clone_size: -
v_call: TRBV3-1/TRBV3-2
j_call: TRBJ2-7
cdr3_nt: TGTGCCAGCAGCGATACTAACTCCTACGAGCAGTACTTC
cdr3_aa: CASSDTNSYEQYF

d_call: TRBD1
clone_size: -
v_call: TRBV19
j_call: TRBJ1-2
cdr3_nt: TGTGCCAGTAGCCGCTATAACAAGGGGGCAACTTATGGCTACACCTTC
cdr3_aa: CASSRYNKGATYGYTF

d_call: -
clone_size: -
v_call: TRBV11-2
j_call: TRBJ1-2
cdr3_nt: TGTGCCAGCAGCTTAGGTTCCGGGGGATATGGCTACACCTTC
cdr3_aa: CASSLGSGGYGYTF

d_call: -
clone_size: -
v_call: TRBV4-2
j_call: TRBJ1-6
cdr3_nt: TGTGCCAGCACCGGGGGAGGAGGCAATTCACCCCTCCACTTT
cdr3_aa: CASTGGGGNSPLHF

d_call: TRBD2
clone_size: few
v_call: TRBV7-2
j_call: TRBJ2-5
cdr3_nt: TGTGCCAGCGCTAAAATAGCGGGGGGGCGAAAGACCCAGTACTTC
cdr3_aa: CASAKIAGGRKTQYF

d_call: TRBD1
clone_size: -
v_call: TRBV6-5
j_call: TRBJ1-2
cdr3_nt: TGTGCCAGTGAACAGGGGGCGAGTGGCTACACCTTC
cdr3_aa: CASEQGASGYTF

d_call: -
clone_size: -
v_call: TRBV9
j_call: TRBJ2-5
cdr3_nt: TGTGCCAGCAGCTCCCGACCAGGGGCAGGGGAGACCCAGTACTTC
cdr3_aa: CASSSRPGAGETQYF

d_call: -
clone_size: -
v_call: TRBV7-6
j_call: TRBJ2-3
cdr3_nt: TGTGCCAGCAGCTCTGAGCGTAGCATCAGTACGCAGTATTTT
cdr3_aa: CASSSERSISTQYF

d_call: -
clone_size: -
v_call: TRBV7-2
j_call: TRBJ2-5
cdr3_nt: TGTGCCAGCAGCTTATCAAGGGGCCCAGGTGCCCAGTACTTC
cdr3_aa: CASSLSRGPGAQYF

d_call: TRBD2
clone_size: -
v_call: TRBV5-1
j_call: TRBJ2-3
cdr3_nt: TGCGCCAGCAGCTTGGGGCTAGCGGCTAGCACAGATACGCAGTATTTT
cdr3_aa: CASSLGLAASTDTQYF

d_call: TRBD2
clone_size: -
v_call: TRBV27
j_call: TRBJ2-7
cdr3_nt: TGTGCCAGCAGTTTTAACGCGGGGGGGACCGAGCAGTACTTC
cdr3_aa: CASSFNAGGTEQYF

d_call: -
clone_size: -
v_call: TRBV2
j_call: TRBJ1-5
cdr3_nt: TGTGCCAGCAGTGGAACGGGCAATCAGCCCCAGCATTTT
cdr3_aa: CASSGTGNQPQHF